The source of this TCR beta chain is a study of OX40 agonist ivuxolimab in advanced cancers. On the study more broadly: The treatment was a fully human IgG2 OX40 agonist, ivuxolimab. Cohort: 75% to 90% men, mean age 60, aged roughly 23 to 90. General study findings and limits: Antigen specificity of clonally expanded peripheral T cells was not established.

With respect to this clone: Its specificity is unknown.

The CDR3 runs 15 residues. TCRdb's copy holds only in-frame clones and misses some; the assay was immunoSEQ multiplex PCR. The sample shows 95,000 to 150,000 clones, over 85% of them seen only once. The receptor comes from an adult with an advanced solid tumor such as melanoma, head and neck, liver or kidney cancer. V gene TRBV21-1 combines with J gene TRBJ2-3; TRBD2 reflects the table's D call only, with no check against the DNA. TRBV21-1 is a listed pseudogene. Sequenced here: CD4+ or CD8+ T cells sorted from blood, sampled in a trial of the OX40 agonist ivuxolimab. The CDR3: CASSFNMTSTDTQYF. The CDR3 nucleotides read TGTGCCAGCAGCTTCAATATGACTAGCACAGATACGCAGTATTTT.